This is a list of T cell receptor beta chains from one sample in a study of shared clonotypes between healthy human individuals. Only in-frame clones appear in the TCRdb table, and some are missing; sequencing was by immunoSEQ multiplex PCR. The sample lists over a million clones, approximately 80% occurring once. The sequenced sample was memory CD4+ T cells from PBMCs. These receptors originate from a man between 18 and 29 years old in good health. Some clones in this sample may be carry-over from other donors' samples. Both conserved end residues are part of each CDR3. D genes are given only for firm matches. Not every row has a clone size; where given, it reads once, few, many or a size class.

cdr3_aa,cdr3_nt,d_call,j_call,clone_size,v_call
CASSPGLRRGSYNEQFF,TGCGCCAGCAGTCCGGGACTTCGACGAGGATCCTACAATGAGCAGTTCTTC,-,TRBJ2-1,-,TRBV10-2
CASSSSVHGTDTQYF,TGTGCCAGCAGCTCGAGCGTTCATGGCACAGATACGCAGTATTTT,-,TRBJ2-3,-,TRBV11-2
CASTPGAGYTF,TGTGCCAGCACCCCGGGGGCTGGCTACACCTTC,-,TRBJ1-2,many,TRBV28
CASSREGLANQYNEQFF,TGCGCCAGCAGCCGAGAGGGACTAGCGAACCAATACAATGAGCAGTTCTTC,TRBD2,TRBJ2-1,few,TRBV5-1
CASSVGPGLAGATQYF,TGTGCCAGCAGCGTCGGCCCGGGACTAGCGGGAGCGACCCAGTACTTC,TRBD2,TRBJ2-5,-,TRBV7-7
CASNHEGANYGYTF,TGTGCCAGCAACCATGAAGGGGCGAACTATGGCTACACCTTC,-,TRBJ1-2,-,TRBV5-4
CASSLGTGANYGYTF,TGTGCCAGCAGCTTAGGTACAGGGGCAAACTATGGCTACACCTTC,TRBD1,TRBJ1-2,-,TRBV7-2
CASSWGMFEKLFF,TGCGCCAGCAGTTGGGGGATGTTTGAAAAACTGTTTTTT,-,TRBJ1-4,-,TRBV5-1
CASSPDGGRGETQYF,TGCGCCAGCAGCCCGGATGGGGGGCGCGGTGAGACCCAGTACTTC,-,TRBJ2-5,-,TRBV4-1
CASSGEVLKANVLTF,TGTGCCAGCAGTGGTGAGGTCCTCAAGGCCAACGTCCTGACTTTC,-,TRBJ2-6,-,TRBV6-1
CSAPGEIEQFF,TGCAGTGCTCCTGGAGAAATTGAGCAGTTCTTC,-,TRBJ2-1,-,TRBV20-1
CSVAGTDQETQYF,TGCAGCGTCGCAGGGACAGATCAAGAGACCCAGTACTTC,TRBD1,TRBJ2-5,-,TRBV29-1
CASAVDSFANEKLFF,TGTGCCAGCGCAGTGGACAGCTTTGCTAATGAAAAACTGTTTTTT,-,TRBJ1-4,-,TRBV6-5
CASGWDRGYEQYF,TGTGCCAGCGGGTGGGACAGGGGGTACGAGCAGTACTTC,TRBD1,TRBJ2-7,-,TRBV6-6
CASSSAGTSYNEQFF,TGTGCCAGCAGTTCCGCCGGGACTTCCTACAATGAGCAGTTCTTC,-,TRBJ2-1,few,TRBV28
CASSAPRTGGAADTQYF,TGTGCCAGCAGCGCTCCAAGGACAGGGGGCGCAGCAGATACGCAGTATTTT,TRBD1,TRBJ2-3,-,TRBV28
CASSPSISGRVYNEQFF,TGTGCCAGCAGCCCCAGTATTAGCGGGAGGGTCTACAATGAGCAGTTCTTC,TRBD2,TRBJ2-1,-,TRBV9
CASSVLGTEYGYTF,TGTGCCAGTAGTGTGCTTGGGACGGAGTATGGCTACACCTTC,-,TRBJ1-2,-,TRBV19
CASSPRTGSNTGELFF,TGTGCCAGCTCACCTAGGACAGGATCGAACACCGGGGAGCTGTTTTTT,TRBD1,TRBJ2-2,-,TRBV18
CAPVLAGGNTGELFF,TGTGCTCCGGTCCTAGCGGGAGGAAACACCGGGGAGCTGTTTTTT,TRBD2,TRBJ2-2,-,TRBV7-9
CASVPGGTSDTQYF,TGTGCCAGCGTACCGGGCGGCACCTCAGATACGCAGTATTTT,-,TRBJ2-3,-,TRBV2
CASSGQDVYTF,TGCGCCAGCAGCGGCCAGGATGTCTACACCTTC,-,TRBJ1-2,few,TRBV5-1
CASRPAGVNYNEQFF,TGTGCCAGCAGGCCAGCGGGAGTAAACTACAATGAGCAGTTCTTC,TRBD2,TRBJ2-1,few,TRBV28
CASSEVGGGLNTEAFF,TGTGCCAGCAGTGAGGTAGGGGGGGGCTTGAACACTGAAGCTTTCTTT,-,TRBJ1-1,-,TRBV6-1
CSAPSRGEQYF,TGCAGTGCCCCGAGTCGGGGCGAGCAGTACTTC,-,TRBJ2-7,few,TRBV20-1
CASSLATGADTQYF,TGCGCCAGCAGCTTGGCCACGGGGGCAGATACGCAGTATTTT,-,TRBJ2-3,-,TRBV5-1
CASSSGSYNYGYTF,TGTGCCAGCAGCTCAGGGAGTTATAACTATGGCTACACCTTC,-,TRBJ1-2,-,TRBV2
CASSSPGIPGELFF,TGTGCCAGCAGCTCACCGGGCATACCCGGGGAGCTGTTTTTT,-,TRBJ2-2,-,TRBV7-3
CASGDQRETQYF,TGTGCCAGCGGGGACCAGAGAGAGACCCAGTACTTC,-,TRBJ2-5,-,TRBV2
CASSLALGQTEAFF,TGTGCCAGCAGCTTGGCCCTTGGACAGACTGAAGCTTTCTTT,-,TRBJ1-1,once,TRBV5-4
CASSVVGSPKGVHEQYF,TGTGCCAGCAGCGTAGTAGGTAGCCCAAAAGGGGTCCACGAGCAGTACTTC,-,TRBJ2-7,once,TRBV9
CASSLARARTDTQYF,TGTGCCAGCAGCTTAGCCAGGGCCCGCACAGATACGCAGTATTTT,-,TRBJ2-3,-,TRBV7-9
CASSSSGGSYNEQFF,TGTGCCAGCAGCTCTAGCGGGGGCTCCTACAATGAGCAGTTCTTC,TRBD2,TRBJ2-1,once,TRBV7-3
CASRGQRVPIYGYTF,TGTGCCAGCAGAGGACAGCGTGTCCCTATCTATGGCTACACCTTC,-,TRBJ1-2,-,TRBV28
CASSSLGQGVKNIQYF,TGTGCCAGCAGTTCGCTGGGACAGGGGGTCAAAAACATTCAGTACTTC,TRBD1,TRBJ2-4,-,TRBV28
CASSPPGSLMETQYF,TGTGCCAGCTCACCACCAGGATCGCTGATGGAGACCCAGTACTTC,-,TRBJ2-5,few,TRBV18
CASSLVFGGNDGYTF,TGTGCCAGCAGCTTAGTTTTTGGGGGAAATGATGGCTACACCTTC,-,TRBJ1-2,-,TRBV7-2
CASSLTGESPLHF,TGTGCCAGCAGTCTGACAGGGGAATCACCCCTCCACTTT,TRBD1,TRBJ1-6,-,TRBV28
CASSIQTGISGNTIYF,TGCGCCAGCTCAATCCAGACAGGGATCTCTGGAAACACCATATATTTT,TRBD1,TRBJ1-3,-,TRBV5-1
CSAESGTTNEKLFF,TGCAGCGCCGAGAGTGGCACAACTAATGAAAAACTGTTTTTT,-,TRBJ1-4,-,TRBV29-1
CASSLGANSGNTIYF,TGCGCCAGCAGCTTGGGGGCGAACTCTGGAAACACCATATATTTT,-,TRBJ1-3,-,TRBV5-1
CASSYSGSGSRNEQFF,TGTGCCAGCAGTTACAGCGGTAGCGGGAGTAGAAATGAGCAGTTCTTC,TRBD2,TRBJ2-1,-,TRBV6-5
CASSERRGGAGVSETQYF,TGTGCCAGCAGTGAGCGTCGTGGTGGAGCGGGAGTGAGCGAGACCCAGTACTTC,TRBD2,TRBJ2-5,few,TRBV6-1
CASSYSGGTPYEQYF,TGTGCCAGCAGTTACTCCGGGGGGACTCCCTACGAGCAGTACTTC,TRBD2,TRBJ2-7,-,TRBV6-5